The 18 T cell receptor beta chains presented below share a single source sample, sequenced in a study of T-cell reconstitution after alpha-beta-depleted transplantation in children. Using unique molecular identifiers, the investigators prepared the TCRbeta library. TCRdb called the PCR reads again in MiXCR, with one record for every CDR3 protein. The sample consists of over 450,000 distinct CDR3 sequences, 8% to 11% of them appearing once. The sample here was PBMCs, taken before TCRalphabeta/CD19-depleted stem cell transplant. These receptors all stem from a child under 10 years old with inherited bone marrow failure, due to receive a stem cell transplant.

Note on this clonotype: A much larger clonotype is one base distant, so this may be a read error. J is TRBJ2-7 and V is TRBV6-2 or TRBV6-3; the D is unclear. CDR1 is MNHEY, CDR2 SVGEGT, per germline. V was clipped by 0 bases and J by 3 bases, with 18 bases between them. The CDR3 is made up of 17 amino acids. The CDR3 protein is CASSYSIPPDAHYEQYF. The CDR3 nucleotides read TGTGCCAGCAGTTACTCGATCCCACCGGACGCTCACTACGAGCAGTACTTC.

In its sample, this clonotype was seen a few times. V usage is TRBV7-9 and J usage is TRBJ1-1; no clear D. This CDR3 region has 14 residues. Trimming shortened V by 8 bases and J by 0 bases, and 13 bases separated the two germline ends. The germline gives CDR1 SEHNR, CDR2 FQNEAQ (reference sequence). CDR3 coding DNA: TGTGCCAGCGGCCAGACAATTATGAACACTGAAGCTTTCTTT. It translates to CASGQTIMNTEAFF.

This clonotype was counted ten times or more. The chain is built from TRBV29-1 and TRBJ2-1, with 9 bases identical to TRBD2. Trimming cost V 0 bases and J 6 bases; bases outside gene matches: 9. The CDR3 is 16 amino acids. CDR1 and CDR2 (germline): SQVTM, ANQGSEA. This chain's CDR3 is CSVEDWVASGTNEQFF. DNA for the CDR3: TGCAGCGTTGAAGATTGGGTCGCTAGCGGGACCAATGAGCAGTTCTTC.

This rearrangement joins TRBV3-1 to TRBJ1-5; D is unclear. The CDR3 totals 12 residues. Germline V lookup: CDR1 LGHDT, CDR2 YNNKEL (reference sequence). The ends were cut back, 1 base at V and 7 bases at J, with 5 bases in the middle. CDR3 loop: CASSQAGQPQHF. In nucleotides, the CDR3 is TGTGCCAGCAGCCAAGCGGGACAGCCCCAGCATTTT.

This clonotype was recorded at least ten times. The CDR3 DNA reads as TGTGCCAGCAGCTCCCCCGGGACTAGCGGGAACACCGGGGAGCTGTTTTTT. Protein: CASSSPGTSGNTGELFF. The chain joins TRBV27 to TRBJ2-2; 11 bases agree with TRBD2. The germline gives CDR1 MNHEY, CDR2 SMNVEV (reference sequence). This CDR3 is 17 amino acids long. The V gene end was trimmed by 6 bases and the J gene end by 1 base; junction bases not matched to a gene: 7.

Regarding this clonotype: A much larger clonotype is one base distant, so this may be a read error. The chain joins TRBV21-1 to TRBJ2-5; the table names TRBD1, a call not compared with the DNA. TRBV21-1 constitutes a pseudogene. The CDR3 spans 16 residues. CDR3 nucleotides: TGTGCCAGCCTCCTCGAGACAGGGCGGGGGTGGGAGACCCAGTACTTC. Residues: CASLLETGRGWETQYF.

This clonotype was observed a handful of times. This sequence joins TRBV15 and TRBJ1-2; 8 bases align to TRBD1. This CDR3 has 15 residues. V was pared by 3 bases and J by 4 bases, with 7 bases of the junction left unmatched. Germline CDR1 reads LNHNV; CDR2 reads YYDKDF (reference sequence). CDR3 nucleotide sequence: TGTGCCACCAGCAGGGACAGGGCCCTCAGCTATGGCTACACCTTC. Amino acids: CATSRDRALSYGYTF.

This clonotype showed up many times. The chain is built from TRBV29-1 and TRBJ2-1, with a weak D call TRBD1 (5 bases). Per the germline V gene, CDR1 is SQVTM and CDR2 is ANQGSEA. The germline V and J ends were trimmed by 3 bases and 3 bases, with 9 bases remaining between them. The CDR3 covers 13 residues. The CDR3 DNA is TGCAGCGTTGACGACAGAAACTACAATGAGCAGTTCTTC. It specifies CSVDDRNYNEQFF.

The chain couples TRBV18 to TRBJ2-1; weak D call: TRBD1 (5 bases). In germline, CDR1 is KGHSH, CDR2 LQKENI. The V and J ends lost 2 bases and 2 bases respectively, with 16 bases between them. The CDR3 is 17 amino acids. Here the CDR3 reads CASSPTTDSEAYNEQFF. In nucleotides, the CDR3 is TGTGCCAGCTCACCAACGACAGATTCAGAAGCCTACAATGAGCAGTTCTTC.

This clonotype was found many times. The genes are TRBV12-3 or TRBV12-4 and TRBJ1-1; tentative D call: TRBD1 (5 bases). The CDR3 spans 14 residues. The V and J ends lost 3 bases and 1 base respectively, with 9 bases between them. Here the CDR3 DNA reads TGTGCCAGCAGTTTCATCGGGGGGAACACTGAAGCTTTCTTT. Protein: CASSFIGGNTEAFF.

This clonotype was observed at least ten times. This chain's CDR3 is CASSIQGLAGEEQYF. The CDR3 nucleotides are TGTGCCAGCAGCATCCAAGGACTAGCGGGAGAGGAGCAGTACTTC. The V gene is TRBV9, the J gene TRBJ2-7; 13 nucleotides match TRBD2. Germline assignment: CDR1 SGDLS and CDR2 YYNGEE. After removal of 4 bases from V and 7 bases from J, the junction contained 8 bases not matched to a gene. The CDR3 is made up of 15 amino acids. Supplemented by reference TRBV9 and TRBJ2-7, the full variable domain reads DSGVTQTPKHLITATGQRVTLRCSPRSGDLSVYWYQQSLDQGLQFLIQYYNGEERAKGNILERFSAQQFPDLHSELNLSSLELGDSALYFCASSIQGLAGEEQYFGPGTRLTVT.

This clonotype was found many times. The chain recombines TRBV3-1 with TRBJ2-4; 10 nucleotides agree with TRBD1. There are 15 residues in the CDR3. Germline CDR1 LGHDT, CDR2 YNNKEL (reference sequence). The trim removed 4 bases at V and 4 bases at J, leaving 4 bases unmatched. In DNA form, the CDR3 reads TGTGCCAGCAGCCCTAGGGACAGGGGAAAAAACATTCAGTACTTC. Its translation: CASSPRDRGKNIQYF.

In its sample, this clonotype was seen many times. This chain links TRBV5-1 with TRBJ2-3; tentative D call: TRBD2 (5 bases). CDR1 is SGHRS and CDR2 is YFSETQ in the germline V gene. The CDR3 spans 13 residues. V was clipped by 3 bases and J by 4 bases, with 9 bases between them. CDR3 DNA: TGCGCCAGCAGCTCCTCGGGGTCAGATACGCAGTATTTT. Protein sequence: CASSSSGSDTQYF.

This clonotype was detected ten times or more. The chain uses TRBV28 and TRBJ2-3; 7 bases match TRBD2. The CDR3 loop spans 15 amino acids. The V gene's germline CDR1 is MDHEN and CDR2 SYDVKM. V was pared by 6 bases and J by 2 bases, with 8 bases of the junction left unmatched. DNA of the CDR3: TGTGCCAGCAGGATGAACCGGGACTACACAGATACGCAGTATTTT. Translation: CASRMNRDYTDTQYF.

This clonotype appeared a few times. The chain uses TRBV2 and TRBJ2-7; perhaps TRBD1 as D (6 bases). This CDR3 is built from 13 residues. Trimming cost V 9 bases and J 2 bases, with 14 bases left between them. The germline V gene has CDR1 SNHLY and CDR2 FYNNEI. The chain's CDR3 is CASRARGPYEQYF. DNA of the CDR3: TGTGCCAGTCGGGCCAGGGGCCCCTACGAGCAGTACTTC. The variable domain in full, with the rest retrieved from reference TRBV2 and TRBJ2-7, is EPEVTQTPSHQVTQMGQEVILRCVPISNHLYFYWYRQILGQKVEFLVSFYNNEISEKSEIFDDQFSVERPDGSNFTLKIRSTKLEDSAMYFCASRARGPYEQYFGPGTRLTVT.

The V call is TRBV20-1, the J call TRBJ2-1; the match to TRBD2 covers 8 bases. Germline CDR1 DFQATT, CDR2 SNEGSKA (reference sequence). Trimming removed 4 bases from V and 3 bases from J; junction bases left unmatched: 5. The CDR3 loop spans 14 amino acids. Here the CDR3 DNA reads TGCAGTGCTAAAACAGCGGGAGACTACAATGAGCAGTTCTTC. This gives the protein CSAKTAGDYNEQFF.

This clonotype was picked up a small number of times. The chain is built from TRBV4-1 and TRBJ1-6; D is unclear. There are 14 residues in the CDR3. Germline V gene lookup returns CDR1 MGHRA and CDR2 YSYEKL. V was pared by 4 bases and J by 7 bases, with 11 bases between. CDR3 sequence: CASSLSSPNSPLHF. The CDR3 DNA reads TGCGCCAGCAGCCTCTCCTCGCCAAATTCACCCCTCCACTTT.

This clonotype showed up many times. The V call is TRBV7-9, the J call TRBJ1-1, with TRBD1 matching 9 bases. This CDR3 contains 17 residues. The trim removed 3 bases at V and 5 bases at J, leaving 13 bases unmatched. The V gene's germline CDR1 is SEHNR and CDR2 FQNEAQ (reference sequence). The CDR3 DNA sequence: TGTGCCAGCAGCTTCGGATTCAATGCACAGGGGGCTACTGAAGCTTTCTTT. Its translation: CASSFGFNAQGATEAFF.